Below are 20 T cell receptor beta chains sequenced from a single sample in a study of regulatory T cells in long-lasting Graves disease. Described time point: newly diagnosed GD, antithyroid drugs for less than 3 months. Following extraction of RNA from PBMCs, that RNA was used to make the TCR library. The authors built TCR beta libraries using iRepertoire HTBI primers and Arm-PCR of CDR3 regions. A single record per CDR3 protein comes from TCRdb applying MiXCR to the multiplex PCR reads. The repertoire holds roughly 610,000 distinct CDR3 sequences, 15% to 20% seen once, with more than 10% in the top ten. The same data also contributed to another study, on T cells in Graves' hyperthyroidism and ophthalmopathy.

The sample here was peripheral blood mononuclear cells (PBMCs), taken at new diagnosis, from a patient treated with antithyroid drugs. The receptor source for this set is a man younger than 35 with Graves disease.

This clonotype has a handful of counts. The genes are TRBV6-2 or TRBV6-3 and TRBJ1-1, with D possibly matching TRBD1 (6 bases). Trimming pared 5 bases from V and 1 base from J, leaving 11 bases between. This CDR3 comprises 14 residues. Germline-derived CDR1 and CDR2 are MNHEY and SVGEGT. In nucleotides, the CDR3 is TGTGCCAGCAGTAGGGGGAGACCGAACACTGAAGCTTTCTTT. Amino acid sequence: CASSRGRPNTEAFF.

This clonotype was recorded many times. The rearrangement links TRBV28 to TRBJ1-5; D possibly corresponds to TRBD1 (5 bases). CDR3 length: 14 residues. Germline V gene sequence: CDR1 MDHEN, CDR2 SYDVKM. The V gene lost 6 bases and the J gene lost 6 bases, with 15 bases spanning the gap. The CDR3 DNA reads TGTGCCAGCAGCGGGGCGACTCGGGGTCAGCCCCAGCATTTT. Translation: CASSGATRGQPQHF.

Comments on this clonotype: This may stem from a read error, because a much larger clone lies one nucleotide away. This chain uses TRBV11-2 with TRBJ1-5; TRBD1 agrees at 11 bases. CDR3 length: 17 residues. The V gene's germline CDR1 is SGHAT and CDR2 FQNNGV. Losses at the gene ends were 5 bases for V and 2 bases for J; bases not matched to a gene: 8. CDR3: CASSLGQGALGNQPQHF. The CDR3 DNA sequence: TGTGCCAGCAGCCTCGGACAGGGGGCTCTGGGCAATCAGCCCCAGCATTTT.

The table lists this clonotype with many counts. The V call is TRBV11-2, the J call TRBJ2-3, with 8 positions matching TRBD2. This CDR3 comprises 16 residues. The ends lost 3 bases at V and 1 base at J; junction bases unmatched: 6. Germline V CDR1 and CDR2: SGHAT, FQNNGV. The CDR3 nucleotides are TGTGCCAGCAGCTTGCAACTAGCGGATCGCACAGATACGCAGTATTTT. Translated: CASSLQLADRTDTQYF.

This clonotype turned up a few times. The gene calls are TRBV28 and TRBJ1-5; D is uncertain. The germline gives CDR1 MDHEN, CDR2 SYDVKM. Trimming cost V 7 bases and J 6 bases, with 10 bases left between them. CDR3 length: 12 residues. The CDR3 region has the DNA TGTGCCAGCACTACCTTAGGTCAGCCCCAGCATTTT. Amino acid sequence: CASTTLGQPQHF.

Ten or more counts support this clonotype. The chain employs TRBV25-1 and TRBJ1-1, with D possibly being TRBD1 (6 bases). Germline lookup yields CDR1 MGHDK and CDR2 SYGVNS. The CDR3 consists of 13 residues. Trimming removed 8 bases from V and 4 bases from J, with 14 bases in between. Here the CDR3 DNA reads TGTGCCAGCGGTTTGACAGGAGGCACTGAAGCTTTCTTT. This sequence encodes CASGLTGGTEAFF.

The chain couples TRBV12-3 or TRBV12-4 to TRBJ2-1; no definite D call. Between the trimmed V and J ends, which lost 6 bases and 3 bases, there was a span of 6 bases. This CDR3 has 12 amino acids. The CDR3 here is CASSRHYNEQFF. The DNA of the CDR3 is TGTGCCAGCAGCCGACACTACAATGAGCAGTTCTTC.

This clonotype was detected ten times or more. The chain combines TRBV12-3 or TRBV12-4 with TRBJ2-3, with D tentatively TRBD2 (7 bases). The CDR3 runs 14 residues. The V end was cut by 6 bases, the J end by 4 bases, with 14 bases between. The CDR3 nucleotides are TGTGCCAGCAGAGGGGGGGGGACCGCAGATACGCAGTATTTT. Translated: CASRGGGTADTQYF.

This clonotype showed up just a few times. The chain recombines TRBV6-1 with TRBJ1-1; 7 nucleotides line up with TRBD1. Germline V gene lookup returns CDR1 MNHNS and CDR2 SASEGT. The junction had 12 bases not matched to a gene; V was cut back by 7 bases and J by 1 base. The CDR3 consists of 16 residues. CDR3 amino acids: CASKQERGQPNTEAFF. The CDR3 nucleotides are TGTGCCAGCAAACAAGAAAGGGGACAGCCGAACACTGAAGCTTTCTTT.

The table lists this clonotype with a few counts. V and J are TRBV29-1 and TRBJ1-4; 7 bases line up with TRBD1. Germline-derived CDR1 and CDR2 are SQVTM and ANQGSEA. With V trimmed by 6 bases and J by 10 bases, 5 bases remained unmatched. The CDR3 spans 11 residues. DNA of the CDR3: TGCAGCGTGACAGGGTCCGGAAAACTGTTTTTT. Its protein is CSVTGSGKLFF.

A few counts support this clonotype. One end of the junction is discordant with germline, which a read error may explain. V and J are TRBV5-1 and TRBJ2-6; D perhaps matches TRBD1 (6 bases). CDR1 SGHRS and CDR2 YFSETQ come from the germline V gene. The CDR3 extends over 16 amino acids. As DNA, the CDR3 is TGCGCCAGCAGCCCGGGACACGGCTCTGGGGCCAACGCCCTGACTTTC. It encodes CASSPGHGSGANALTF.

This clonotype was seen ten or more times. The chain links TRBV12-3 or TRBV12-4 to TRBJ2-1; 13 nucleotides agree with TRBD2. The junction had 3 bases not matched to a gene; V was cut back by 5 bases and J by 8 bases. This CDR3 has 14 amino acids. The DNA of the CDR3 is TGTGCCAGCAGTACTAGCGGGAGGGGGGATGAGCAGTTCTTC. This encodes CASSTSGRGDEQFF.

This clonotype was seen repeatedly, ten times or more. This chain connects TRBV20-1 to TRBJ2-4; 7 bases align to TRBD2. Losses at the gene ends were 6 bases for V and 0 bases for J; bases not matched to a gene: 8. This CDR3 contains 15 residues. The germline CDR1 and CDR2 sequences are DFQATT and SNEGSKA (reference sequence). The CDR3 DNA follows: TGCAGTGCGAATAGCGGGCACTTAGCCAAAAACATTCAGTACTTC. It translates to CSANSGHLAKNIQYF.

This clonotype was seen many times. CDR3 loop: CASSRTSDNNEQFF. In DNA, the CDR3 is TGTGCCAGCAGCCGGACTAGCGACAACAATGAGCAGTTCTTC. This chain links TRBV7-3 with TRBJ2-1, with TRBD2 matching over 9 bases. The CDR3 is 14 amino acids. V lost 5 bases to trimming and J lost 5 bases; unmatched junction nucleotides: 4. Germline V gene sequence: CDR1 SGHTA, CDR2 FQGTGA. Combining the CDR3 with reference TRBV7-3 and TRBJ2-1 gives the whole variable domain GAGVSQTPSNKVTEKGKYVELRCDPISGHTALYWYRQSLGQGPEFLIYFQGTGAADDSGLPNDRFFAVRPEGSVSTLKIQRTERGDSAVYLCASSRTSDNNEQFFGPGTRLTVL.

This clonotype was counted only a few times. The V and J genes are TRBV7-2 and TRBJ2-1; perhaps TRBD2 as D (5 bases). Between the trimmed V and J ends, which lost 1 base and 10 bases, there was a span of 11 bases. CDR1 and CDR2 (germline): SGHTA, FQGNSA. The CDR3 loop spans 13 amino acids. CDR3 bases: TGTGCCAGCAGCTTAGATCTGGACTTCGAGCAGTTCTTC. It encodes CASSLDLDFEQFF.

This clonotype was detected ten times or more. The chain employs TRBV3-1 and TRBJ2-7, with TRBD1 as a possible D gene (5 bases). Germline values: CDR1 LGHDT, CDR2 YNNKEL (reference sequence). The V end lost 8 bases, the J end lost 3 bases, and 14 bases lay between the germline ends. The CDR3 extends over 13 amino acids. The CDR3 region has the DNA TGTGCCAGCGGTGAGGACAACAGCTACGAGCAGTACTTC. Translating gives CASGEDNSYEQYF.

This chain connects TRBV6-2 or TRBV6-3 to TRBJ2-7; possibly TRBD1 or TRBD2 for D (5 bases each). From germline, CDR1 is MNHEY and CDR2 SVGEGT. This CDR3 comprises 16 residues. Trimming left V 6 bases short and J 3 bases short, with 21 bases between. CDR3 nucleotide sequence: TGTGCCAGCAGCCTTCTTGGGGACCCTTCGGGCTACGAGCAGTACTTC. Its protein product is CASSLLGDPSGYEQYF.

This clonotype was picked up a small number of times. V gene TRBV5-5 combines with J gene TRBJ1-5, with D hard to call. The length of the CDR3 is 15 residues. Germline V gene lookup returns CDR1 SGHKS and CDR2 YYEKEE (reference sequence). V was trimmed by 2 bases and J by 3 bases, leaving 12 bases between them. The CDR3 nucleotides are TGTGCCAGCAGCTTTCTGGACGGATTCAATCAGCCCCAGCATTTT. As protein: CASSFLDGFNQPQHF. Drawing the rest from reference TRBV5-5 and TRBJ1-5, the complete variable domain is DAGVTQSPTHLIKTRGQQVTLRCSPISGHKSVSWYQQVLGQGPQFIFQYYEKEERGRGNFPDRFSARQFPNYSSELNVNALLLGDSALYLCASSFLDGFNQPQHFGDGTRLSIL.

This clonotype appeared a few times. The chain carries TRBV9 and TRBJ2-3; D might be TRBD1 (6 bases). The V end was cut by 0 bases, the J end by 2 bases, with 13 bases between. The CDR3 length is 16 residues. Per germline, CDR1 SGDLS and CDR2 YYNGEE. The CDR3 protein is CASSVVSGAFTDTQYF. For the CDR3, the DNA is TGTGCCAGCAGCGTAGTGTCAGGGGCCTTCACAGATACGCAGTATTTT.

This clonotype was recorded at least ten times. The genes are TRBV3-1 and TRBJ2-7; 8 bases are a match to TRBD2. V lost 3 bases to trimming and J lost 5 bases; unmatched junction nucleotides: 9. There are 15 residues in the CDR3. In germline, CDR1 is LGHDT, CDR2 YNNKEL (reference sequence). The CDR3 sequence is CASSHGTSNKDEQYF. CDR3 sequence (DNA): TGTGCCAGCAGCCATGGGACTAGTAACAAGGACGAGCAGTACTTC.